Listed below are T cell receptor beta chains from one sample, sequenced in a study of molecular identifiers for immune sequencing clone quantification. In TCRdb, the PCR reads were re-called with MiXCR into one record per CDR3 protein. Here the sample spans about 510,000 distinct CDR3 sequences, over 20% being singletons. Source material: naive CD8+ T cells from blood, with Jurkat cell RNA spiked in. The receptors shown here come from a human donor in good health. Some libraries in this study had Jurkat cell RNA spiked in. Both conserved end residues are part of each CDR3. D genes are given only for firm matches. Size tells how often a clone was seen (once, few, many) or the class of an expanded clone, and some rows leave it out.

>.|TRBJ2-7|TRBV4-3|few
TGCGCCAGCAGCCCGACGCAGGGGACCTACGAGCAGTACTTC
CASSPTQGTYEQYF
>TRBD1|TRBJ1-4|TRBV7-6|many
TGTGCCAGCAGCTTCGAAACGGGACAGATAAATGAAAAACTGTTTTTT
CASSFETGQINEKLFF
>.|TRBJ1-1|TRBV12-3/TRBV12-4|.
TGTGCCAGCAGTTTAAGCAGGGTCACTGAAGCTTTCTTT
CASSLSRVTEAFF
>TRBD1|TRBJ1-2|TRBV7-9|few
TGTGCCAGCAGCCATATCGGGACAGGGGGGATCTATGGCTACACCTTC
CASSHIGTGGIYGYTF
>.|TRBJ2-5|TRBV14|.
TGTGCCAGCAGCCAAGGTAGCACAGAAGAGACCCAGTACTTC
CASSQGSTEETQYF
>TRBD1|TRBJ2-5|TRBV6-1|.
TGTGCCAGCACCCCCCTGTTTCAGGGACAGCTCCAAGAGACCCAGTACTTC
CASTPLFQGQLQETQYF
>.|TRBJ2-2|TRBV6-5|.
TGTGCCAGCAGTACCTGGAAGGGGGACACCGGGGGGCTGTTTTTT
CASSTWKGDTGGLFF
>TRBD2|TRBJ2-2|TRBV19|.
TGTGCCAGTAGTACCGGGACTAGTACCGGGGAGCTGTTTTTT
CASSTGTSTGELFF
>.|TRBJ2-1|TRBV20-1|.
TGCAGTGCTAGAGAGTTCAGGAGCTCCTACAATGAGCAGTTCTTC
CSAREFRSSYNEQFF
>.|TRBJ2-7|TRBV7-9|many
TGTGCCAGCAGCCAGGCAGGGGAAGAGCAGTACTTC
CASSQAGEEQYF
>TRBD2|TRBJ2-3|TRBV28|many
TGTGCCAGCAGTTTGAACAGCGGGAGGATCGCAGATACGCAGTATTTT
CASSLNSGRIADTQYF
>.|TRBJ2-2|TRBV29-1|many
TGCAGCGTTCAGGGATGGGGCGGGGAGCTGTTTTTT
CSVQGWGGELFF
>.|TRBJ2-7|TRBV10-3|few
TGTGCCATCAGTGAGTCGGGAGGGGGGCGAACCTACGAGCAGTACTTC
CAISESGGGRTYEQYF
>TRBD1|TRBJ1-1|TRBV7-6|.
TGTGCCAGCACCTCGTTGAGGGGGCGAGGGAACACTGAAGCTTTCTTT
CASTSLRGRGNTEAFF
>.|TRBJ1-4|TRBV12-3/TRBV12-4|many
TGTGCCAGCAGCCCTGCGGCTCGGAATGAAAAACTGTTTTTT
CASSPAARNEKLFF
>.|TRBJ2-7|TRBV19|many
TGTGCCAGTAGTGTCGGACAGCCTGGGGAGCAGTACTTC
CASSVGQPGEQYF
>TRBD1|TRBJ2-3|TRBV5-3|.
TGTGCCAGCAGCTTGCCCCGGGACAGTTTAACAGATGCGCAGTATTTT
CASSLPRDSLTDAQYF
>TRBD2|TRBJ2-7|TRBV7-2|few
TGTGCCAGCAGCTTCGGGGGGAACGCCTACGAGCAGTACTTC
CASSFGGNAYEQYF
>TRBD1|TRBJ1-5|TRBV20-1|.
TGCAGTGCTAAGGAAATAGGGACAGAGCTATATAGCAATCAGCCCCAGCATTTT
CSAKEIGTELYSNQPQHF
>.|TRBJ2-1|TRBV29-1|few
TGCAGCGTTGAGGACGGAGCTGTGGAGCAGTTCTTC
CSVEDGAVEQFF
>TRBD2|TRBJ2-5|TRBV6-5|many
TGTGCCAGCAGTGGACTAGCGGGAGGGTACGAGACCCAGTACTTC
CASSGLAGGYETQYF
>TRBD1|TRBJ1-5|TRBV6-6|many
TGTGCCAGCAGTTACTCCCGGGACAGGGGGCCCGGGGAGCCCCAGCATTTT
CASSYSRDRGPGEPQHF
>TRBD1|TRBJ1-1|TRBV28|many
TGTGCCAGCAGCCCCGGACAGGGGGGAACTGAAGCTTTCTTT
CASSPGQGGTEAFF
>.|TRBJ2-5|TRBV20-1|few
TGCAGTGCGGTGATCGGGGAGACCCAGTACTTC
CSAVIGETQYF
>TRBD2|TRBJ2-1|TRBV5-1|.
TGCGCCAGCAGCCCCCCTAGCGGTATCCCCTACAATGAGCAGTTCTTC
CASSPPSGIPYNEQFF
>.|TRBJ1-1|TRBV6-5|.
TGTGCCAGCAAAATGGGGCTTCACACTGAAGCTTTCTTT
CASKMGLHTEAFF
>TRBD1|TRBJ2-7|TRBV20-1|.
TGCAGTGCCCGCGGGACAGGACACTCCTACGAGCAGTACTTC
CSARGTGHSYEQYF
>.|TRBJ2-3|TRBV7-9|many
TGTGCCAGCAGGCCAGCCCAGGTAGATACGCAGTATTTT
CASRPAQVDTQYF
>.|TRBJ1-1|TRBV7-3|.
TGTGTCAGCAGCTTAGGGGTGGGCACCCCGACTGAAGCTTTCTTT
CVSSLGVGTPTEAFF
>.|TRBJ2-7|TRBV5-5|many
TGTGCCAGCAGCCCAAACGTCCAGGGTTCTGACTCCGAGCAGTACTTC
CASSPNVQGSDSEQYF
>.|TRBJ2-3|TRBV7-2|many
TGTGCCAGCAGCTTTGCGGGATCTACAGATACGCAGTATTTT
CASSFAGSTDTQYF
>.|TRBJ2-5|TRBV30|many
TGTGCCTGGAGTCCGCGGCAAATGAAAGAGACCCAGTACTTC
CAWSPRQMKETQYF
>TRBD1|TRBJ1-5|TRBV2|few
TGTGCCAGCAAAACCGGGACAGGGCCGTATCAGCCCCAGCATTTT
CASKTGTGPYQPQHF
>.|TRBJ2-5|TRBV4-3|few
TGCGCCAGCAGCCAAGGTACTAGCACGCGAGAGACCCAGTACTTC
CASSQGTSTRETQYF
>.|TRBJ2-7|TRBV12-5|few
TGTGCTAGTAAGGCGACCTACGAGCAGTACTTC
CASKATYEQYF
>TRBD2|TRBJ2-5|TRBV10-2|few
TGCGCCAGCGTTGCGGGGGGCGCGTACCAAGAGACCCAGTACTTC
CASVAGGAYQETQYF
>.|TRBJ1-5|TRBV4-1|.
TGCGCCAGCAGCCAAGAATGGAATTCCCGAAGGAGCAATCGGCCCCAGCATTTT
CASSQEWNSRRSNRPQHF
>TRBD2|TRBJ2-7|TRBV7-6|many
TGTGCCAGCAGCTCCGGACTAGCGGGAGTTATGGACGAGCAGTACTTC
CASSSGLAGVMDEQYF
>TRBD2|TRBJ2-3|TRBV9|few
TGTGCCAGCAGCGTAGGACGGGGACTAGCGGACACAGATACGCAGTATTTT
CASSVGRGLADTDTQYF
>.|TRBJ2-7|TRBV10-3|.
TGTGCCATCAGATCAGTAATAGTGCACGAGCAGTACTTC
CAIRSVIVHEQYF
>TRBD1|TRBJ1-1|TRBV6-6|.
TGTGCCAGCAGTTACCCTGACAGGGGAACTGAAGCTTTCTTT
CASSYPDRGTEAFF
>TRBD1|TRBJ2-7|TRBV19|.
TGTGCCAGTAGCAACACCGGGACAGGGGCCCACGAGCAGTACTTC
CASSNTGTGAHEQYF
>.|TRBJ1-5|TRBV27|many
TGTGCCAGCAGTTTTGACAGGACATATCAGCCCCAGCATTTT
CASSFDRTYQPQHF
>TRBD1|TRBJ2-5|TRBV28|many
TGTGCCAGCAGTCCGACAGGGGGACGAGAGACCCAGTACTTC
CASSPTGGRETQYF
>.|TRBJ2-7|TRBV4-1|many
TGCGCCAGCAGCCAAGGGGTAACCTACGAGCAGTACTTC
CASSQGVTYEQYF
>.|TRBJ2-1|TRBV20-1|many
TGCAGTGCCGGAGATCCTTACAATGAGCAGTTCTTC
CSAGDPYNEQFF
>.|TRBJ2-7|TRBV4-1|few
TGCGCCAGCAGCCAAGGGCTTGGCCCCTACGAGCAGTACTTC
CASSQGLGPYEQYF
>TRBD1|TRBJ1-2|TRBV4-3|many
TGCGCCAGCAGCCAAGATGAGGGGACAGGTTCTTTCGGCTACACCTTC
CASSQDEGTGSFGYTF
>.|TRBJ2-6|TRBV5-6|many
TGTGCCAGCAGCTATAGGGGCGTTGGGGCCAACGTCCTGACTTTC
CASSYRGVGANVLTF
>.|TRBJ2-1|TRBV2|few
TGTGCCAGCAGTTCCGGGACGTCCATTCTCAATGAGCAGTTCTTC
CASSSGTSILNEQFF
>TRBD1|TRBJ2-5|TRBV20-1|few
TGCAGTGCCCCGCGGCAGGGGGCAGAGACCCAGTACTTC
CSAPRQGAETQYF
>TRBD2|TRBJ2-3|TRBV28|many
TGTGCCAGCAGCTCCCACCCGACTAGCGAATTCACAGATACGCAGTATTTT
CASSSHPTSEFTDTQYF